These T cell receptor beta chains were read from a single sample in a study of control samples from healthy donors and cancer patients. Produced via immunoSEQ multiplex PCR; TCRdb's table is partial and in-frame only. The sample holds under 80,000 clones, around 94% seen once. Sequenced material: blood. The receptors stem from a woman aged 40 to 49 in good health. Both conserved end residues are part of each CDR3. D genes are given only for firm matches. Clone sizes are given selectively: once, few, many, or a class where the clone is expanded.

V gene: TRBV5-4
J gene: TRBJ1-2
clone size: -
D gene: TRBD1
CDR3 protein: CASSLSAGGSYGYTF
CDR3 DNA: TGTGCCAGCAGCTTGTCGGCAGGGGGCAGCTATGGCTACACCTTC

V gene: TRBV3-1/TRBV3-2
J gene: TRBJ2-2
clone size: -
D gene: -
CDR3 protein: CASSQLGQGRAGVRLGELFF
CDR3 DNA: TGTGCCAGCAGCCAACTTGGACAGGGACGGGCGGGAGTCAGACTCGGGGAGCTGTTTTTT

V gene: TRBV9
J gene: TRBJ2-7
clone size: few
D gene: -
CDR3 protein: CASSFTANRMNSYEQYF
CDR3 DNA: TGTGCCAGCAGCTTTACGGCCAACAGGATGAACTCCTACGAGCAGTACTTC

V gene: TRBV6-5
J gene: TRBJ1-1
clone size: -
D gene: TRBD1
CDR3 protein: CASRYRGNTEAFF
CDR3 DNA: TGTGCCAGCAGATACAGGGGCAACACTGAAGCTTTCTTT

V gene: TRBV29-1
J gene: TRBJ2-2
clone size: -
D gene: TRBD1
CDR3 protein: CSAVQGRDRELFF
CDR3 DNA: TGCAGCGCCGTACAGGGGAGAGACCGGGAGCTGTTTTTT

V gene: TRBV27
J gene: TRBJ2-1
clone size: -
D gene: -
CDR3 protein: CASSLYPPSAHSYNEQFF
CDR3 DNA: TGTGCCAGCAGTTTATATCCCCCTAGCGCTCACTCCTACAATGAGCAGTTCTTC

V gene: TRBV12-3/TRBV12-4
J gene: TRBJ1-3
clone size: few
D gene: -
CDR3 protein: CASSQASGNTIYF
CDR3 DNA: TGTGCCAGCAGCCAGGCCTCTGGAAACACCATATATTTT

V gene: TRBV29-1
J gene: TRBJ1-4
clone size: -
D gene: TRBD1
CDR3 protein: CSVEDGQGGFATNEKLFF
CDR3 DNA: TGCAGCGTTGAAGATGGGCAGGGGGGATTCGCAACTAATGAAAAACTGTTTTTT

V gene: TRBV2
J gene: TRBJ2-3
clone size: -
D gene: TRBD2
CDR3 protein: CAGSREGGADTQYF
CDR3 DNA: TGTGCCGGCTCGCGGGAGGGCGGGGCAGATACGCAGTATTTT

V gene: TRBV11-2
J gene: TRBJ2-3
clone size: -
D gene: TRBD2
CDR3 protein: CASRSLGGGGGKTDTQYF
CDR3 DNA: TGTGCCAGCAGATCCCTCGGGGGGGGCGGAGGGAAGACAGATACGCAGTATTTT

V gene: TRBV7-9
J gene: TRBJ2-7
clone size: -
D gene: -
CDR3 protein: CASSPRGSSYEQYF
CDR3 DNA: TGTGCCAGCAGCCCCCGGGGGAGCTCCTACGAGCAGTACTTC

V gene: TRBV6-5
J gene: TRBJ1-4
clone size: once
D gene: TRBD1
CDR3 protein: CATSRGVGEKLFF
CDR3 DNA: TGTGCCACCTCCAGGGGGGTCGGTGAAAAACTGTTTTTT

V gene: TRBV5-1
J gene: TRBJ2-7
clone size: -
D gene: -
CDR3 protein: CASSLGSGYYEQYF
CDR3 DNA: TGCGCCAGCAGCTTGGGCAGCGGATACTACGAGCAGTACTTC

V gene: TRBV2
J gene: TRBJ2-1
clone size: -
D gene: TRBD1
CDR3 protein: CASSDRTGGLAGFYNEQFF
CDR3 DNA: TGTGCCAGCAGTGATCGGACAGGGGGCCTAGCGGGGTTTTACAATGAGCAGTTCTTC

V gene: TRBV7-9
J gene: TRBJ1-1
clone size: -
D gene: -
CDR3 protein: CASSFGLSTEAFF
CDR3 DNA: TGTGCCAGCAGCTTCGGACTTAGCACTGAAGCTTTCTTT

V gene: TRBV9
J gene: TRBJ2-1
clone size: -
D gene: TRBD2
CDR3 protein: CAIPGLAGVQFF
CDR3 DNA: TGTGCCATCCCCGGACTAGCGGGAGTACAGTTCTTC

V gene: TRBV13
J gene: TRBJ1-4
clone size: -
D gene: TRBD1
CDR3 protein: CASSSATGNEKLFF
CDR3 DNA: TGTGCCAGCAGCTCAGCGACAGGGAATGAAAAACTGTTTTTT

V gene: TRBV10-1
J gene: TRBJ1-2
clone size: -
D gene: TRBD1
CDR3 protein: CASRPQTGNGYTF
CDR3 DNA: TGCGCCAGCAGGCCCCAGACAGGGAATGGCTACACCTTC

V gene: TRBV3-1/TRBV3-2
J gene: TRBJ1-2
clone size: -
D gene: TRBD1
CDR3 protein: CASSPGTGRGNNYGYTF
CDR3 DNA: TGTGCCAGCAGCCCCGGGACAGGTAGGGGGAATAACTATGGCTACACCTTC

V gene: TRBV30
J gene: TRBJ2-3
clone size: -
D gene: -
CDR3 protein: CAWSVAAADTQYF
CDR3 DNA: TGTGCCTGGAGTGTGGCAGCGGCAGATACGCAGTATTTT

V gene: TRBV5-4
J gene: TRBJ2-5
clone size: -
D gene: TRBD2
CDR3 protein: CASSFGTSGPGAQYF
CDR3 DNA: TGTGCCAGCAGCTTCGGGACTAGCGGCCCAGGGGCCCAGTACTTC

V gene: TRBV2
J gene: TRBJ1-2
clone size: -
D gene: -
CDR3 protein: CASSGAVAYGYTF
CDR3 DNA: TGTGCCAGCAGTGGGGCTGTAGCATATGGCTACACCTTC

V gene: TRBV9
J gene: TRBJ1-3
clone size: -
D gene: -
CDR3 protein: CASSPYWDAPGNTIYF
CDR3 DNA: TGTGCCAGCAGCCCCTACTGGGACGCGCCTGGAAACACCATATATTTT

V gene: TRBV6-4
J gene: TRBJ2-3
clone size: -
D gene: TRBD2
CDR3 protein: CASSDSKAGETDTQYF
CDR3 DNA: TGTGCCAGCAGTGACTCGAAGGCGGGGGAGACAGATACGCAGTATTTT